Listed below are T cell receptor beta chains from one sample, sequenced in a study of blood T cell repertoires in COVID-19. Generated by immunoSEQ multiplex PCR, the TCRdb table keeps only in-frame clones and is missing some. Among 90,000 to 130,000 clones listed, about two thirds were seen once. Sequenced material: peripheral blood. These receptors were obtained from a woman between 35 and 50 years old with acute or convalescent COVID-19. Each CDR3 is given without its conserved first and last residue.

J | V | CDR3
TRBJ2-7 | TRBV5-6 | ASSRYRDRDYYEQY
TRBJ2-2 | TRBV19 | ASIGTGANGELF
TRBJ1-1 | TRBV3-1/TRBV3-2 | ASSHGQVNTEAF
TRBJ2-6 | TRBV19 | ATLERGLTGANVLT
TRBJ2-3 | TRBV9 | ASSRGTSTDTQY
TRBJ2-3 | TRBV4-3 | ASSLRRASGGPDTQY
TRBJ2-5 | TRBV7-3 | ASSPTGEPLETQY
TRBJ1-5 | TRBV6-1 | ASSEAKPGLYSQGNQPQH
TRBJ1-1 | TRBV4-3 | ASSQGQGAEAF
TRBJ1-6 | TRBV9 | ASSVDPETVANSPLH
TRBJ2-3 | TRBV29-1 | SVEKMGPTDTQY
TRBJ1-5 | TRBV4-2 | ASSQGSVDSGNQPQH
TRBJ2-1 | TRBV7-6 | ASSLPSGGSNEQF
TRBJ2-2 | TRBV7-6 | ASSPRGGGANTGELF
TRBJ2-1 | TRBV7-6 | ASSLSSFLAGARGDNEQF
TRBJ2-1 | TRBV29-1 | SVTGTAKNEQF
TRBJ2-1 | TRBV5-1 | ASSLPGVNNEQF
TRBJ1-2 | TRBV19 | ASSRRTGQGAFDT
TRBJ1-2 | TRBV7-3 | ASSLMVGGTGGVKGYT
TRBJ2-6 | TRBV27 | ASSSQGSGANVLT
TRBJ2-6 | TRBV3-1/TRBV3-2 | ASSQESVGPGANVLT
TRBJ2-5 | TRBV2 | ASSPQETQY
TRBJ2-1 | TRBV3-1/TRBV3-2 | ASSLGQIWDNEQF
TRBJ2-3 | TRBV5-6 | ASSFNRAAQY
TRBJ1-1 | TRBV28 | ASSSGFNTEAF
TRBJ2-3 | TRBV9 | ASSVGQGTNTQY
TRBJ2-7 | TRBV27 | ASSPSRDRNEQY
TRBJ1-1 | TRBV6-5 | ASSQGHRNTEAF
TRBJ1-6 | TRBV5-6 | ASSLATGGLAPLH